This T cell receptor beta chain was sequenced during a study of blood T cell repertoires in COVID-19. This CDR3 is built from 14 residues. The germline gives CDR1 LGHDT, CDR2 YNNKEL (reference sequence). Trimming took 2 bases from V and 2 from J, leaving 9 bases between them. Per the original data handling: Amplifying reference gene primers gave estimates of nucleated cell counts. Produced via immunoSEQ multiplex PCR; TCRdb's table is partial and in-frame only. The V and J calls and clone size were taken over from that table, and D and trimming were inferred from the DNA. This table holds 200,000 to 250,000 clones, 88% found once.

The rearrangement joins TRBV3-1 (or the pseudogene TRBV3-2) to TRBJ1-2; D not resolved. The TCR comes from a woman in her twenties or thirties who had recovered from COVID-19. The sequencing input was PBMCs or T cells enriched from blood (not recorded which). CDR3 protein: CASSQMAVNYGYTF. The CDR3 DNA sequence: TGTGCCAGCAGCCAAATGGCAGTCAACTATGGCTACACCTTC.